This is a list of T cell receptor beta chains from one sample in a study of molecular identifiers for immune sequencing clone quantification. TCRdb re-derived calls from the PCR reads in MiXCR, one entry per CDR3 protein. This table holds hundreds of thousands of distinct CDR3 sequences, about 25% found once. Sequencing was performed on naive CD8+ T cells from blood, with Jurkat cell RNA spiked in. These TCRs come from a human donor in good health. Some libraries in this study had Jurkat cell RNA spiked in. Both conserved end residues are part of each CDR3. The D gene is left open where the match is weak. Rows may omit the clone size; those that give it use once, few, many or a size class.

size: few
J: TRBJ2-1
D: .
V: TRBV20-1
DNA: TGCAGAGCCCAAATGGCTAACAATGAGCAGTTCTTC
CDR3: CRAQMANNEQFF

size: .
J: TRBJ2-2
D: .
V: TRBV7-2
DNA: TGTGCCAGCAGCTTAGATCCGTCCGGGGAGCTGTTTTTT
CDR3: CASSLDPSGELFF

size: many
J: TRBJ1-6
D: TRBD1
V: TRBV5-4
DNA: TGTGCCAGCAGCTTGGTCGGGACAGGGGAGGAGACCCTCCACTTT
CDR3: CASSLVGTGEETLHF

size: .
J: TRBJ2-1
D: .
V: TRBV11-2
DNA: TGTGCCAGCAGCTTAGAATGGCGTCTGAACAATGAGCAGTTCTTC
CDR3: CASSLEWRLNNEQFF

size: .
J: TRBJ2-7
D: TRBD2
V: TRBV4-3
DNA: TGCGCCAGCAGCTCTGGAGCGGGGGCCTTCTACGAGCAGTACTTC
CDR3: CASSSGAGAFYEQYF

size: many
J: TRBJ1-4
D: .
V: TRBV5-4
DNA: TGTGCCAGCAGCGTGAATGAAAAACTGTTTTTT
CDR3: CASSVNEKLFF

size: few
J: TRBJ2-7
D: .
V: TRBV20-1
DNA: TGCAGTGCTAGAGTTTCAGGGTCCTACGAGCAGTACTTC
CDR3: CSARVSGSYEQYF

size: many
J: TRBJ2-2
D: .
V: TRBV19
DNA: TGTGCCAGTGCTCTCATGCACGAGAACACCGGGGAGCTGTTTTTT
CDR3: CASALMHENTGELFF

size: few
J: TRBJ2-7
D: TRBD2
V: TRBV4-3
DNA: TGCGCCAGCAGCCAAGACATAGCGGGAAGGGGCGAGCAGTACTTC
CDR3: CASSQDIAGRGEQYF

size: few
J: TRBJ2-1
D: TRBD2
V: TRBV28
DNA: TGTGCCAGCAGTTTATGGGCAGCGGGAGGGGCTAAGAATGAGCAGTTCTTC
CDR3: CASSLWAAGGAKNEQFF

size: few
J: TRBJ1-1
D: .
V: TRBV19
DNA: TGTGCCAGTAGTATCCAGGGGCTTGAAGCTTTCTTT
CDR3: CASSIQGLEAFF

size: .
J: TRBJ1-5
D: .
V: TRBV28
DNA: TGTGCCAGCAGGGATCAGGGGAACTATCAGCCCCAGCAATTT
CDR3: CASRDQGNYQPQQF

size: many
J: TRBJ1-5
D: .
V: TRBV6-5
DNA: TGTGCCAGCAGTTACGTACAGGGAAACCAGCCCCAGCATTTT
CDR3: CASSYVQGNQPQHF

size: .
J: TRBJ2-7
D: .
V: TRBV10-1
DNA: TGCGCCAGCAGTGAAGGCCCCTTGACTGGGTCTGTTCACGAGCAGTACTTC
CDR3: CASSEGPLTGSVHEQYF

size: .
J: TRBJ2-7
D: .
V: TRBV12-3/TRBV12-4
DNA: TGTGCCAGCAGTTTATTCGAGGAGGGACAACCCTACGAGCAGTACTTC
CDR3: CASSLFEEGQPYEQYF

size: .
J: TRBJ2-7
D: .
V: TRBV7-9
DNA: TGTGCCAGCAGCTTAGGCAGGAGCGAGCAGTGCTTC
CDR3: CASSLGRSEQCF

size: .
J: TRBJ2-1
D: .
V: TRBV30
DNA: TGTGCCTGGACAGGGACAAATGAGCAGTTCTTC
CDR3: CAWTGTNEQFF

size: few
J: TRBJ2-2
D: .
V: TRBV4-3
DNA: TGCGCCAGCAGCCAGGGTGCCCTCGGGCCTAACACCGGGGAGCTGTTTTTT
CDR3: CASSQGALGPNTGELFF

size: many
J: TRBJ2-7
D: TRBD2
V: TRBV19
DNA: TGTGCCAGTAGTAATGGAGCGGGATACTACGAGCAGTACTTC
CDR3: CASSNGAGYYEQYF

size: few
J: TRBJ2-3
D: .
V: TRBV19
DNA: TGTGCCAGTAGTACAAGACTAGAACCAGATACGCAGTATTTT
CDR3: CASSTRLEPDTQYF

size: .
J: TRBJ1-1
D: .
V: TRBV20-1
DNA: TGCAGTGCTAGAGAGGCCGGGCCAAAAAACACTGAAGCTTTCTTT
CDR3: CSAREAGPKNTEAFF

size: many
J: TRBJ2-1
D: .
V: TRBV9
DNA: TGTGCCAGCAGCGTACGGGCCACTGGGCACGGTGAGCAGTTCTTC
CDR3: CASSVRATGHGEQFF

size: many
J: TRBJ2-7
D: TRBD2
V: TRBV4-1
DNA: TGCGCCAGCAGCCAAGATATGAGGGGACCGGGACTAGGAGCCTACGAGCAGTACTTC
CDR3: CASSQDMRGPGLGAYEQYF

size: .
J: TRBJ2-2
D: .
V: TRBV19
DNA: TGTGCCAGTAGTATAGTCCCAGGGCACACCGGGGAGCTGTTTTTT
CDR3: CASSIVPGHTGELFF

size: few
J: TRBJ1-5
D: TRBD1
V: TRBV6-6
DNA: TGTGCCAGCATTGGGGACAGATATAGCAATCAGCCCCAGCATTTT
CDR3: CASIGDRYSNQPQHF

size: many
J: TRBJ2-3
D: TRBD2
V: TRBV6-2/TRBV6-3
DNA: TGTGCCAGCAGTTACGGACTAGCGGGTATTGCAGATACGCAGTATTTT
CDR3: CASSYGLAGIADTQYF

size: few
J: TRBJ2-7
D: TRBD1
V: TRBV27
DNA: TGTGCCAGCAGACCGGGGACAGCCCTACGAGGGCAGTACTTC
CDR3: CASRPGTALRGQYF

size: .
J: TRBJ2-5
D: .
V: TRBV12-3/TRBV12-4
DNA: TGTGCCAGCACCTCGGCAGCCCAAGAGACCCAGTACTTC
CDR3: CASTSAAQETQYF

size: .
J: TRBJ1-1
D: .
V: TRBV30
DNA: TGTGCGTTGGCCTCGACGGGTTGGGGCTCCGAAGCTTTCTTT
CDR3: CALASTGWGSEAFF

size: many
J: TRBJ1-1
D: .
V: TRBV5-6
DNA: TGTGCCAGCAGCTTGGACAGCCTGAACACTGAAGCTTTCTTT
CDR3: CASSLDSLNTEAFF

size: few
J: TRBJ2-6
D: .
V: TRBV27
DNA: TGTGCCAGCACCCGGGTCCTTCCCTCTGGGGCCAACGTCCTGACTTTC
CDR3: CASTRVLPSGANVLTF

size: many
J: TRBJ2-3
D: TRBD1
V: TRBV29-1
DNA: TGCAGCGCTCAGGACAGGGGGCGAGGCACAGATACGCAGTATTTT
CDR3: CSAQDRGRGTDTQYF

size: few
J: TRBJ2-3
D: .
V: TRBV13
DNA: TGTGCCAGCAGCTTCACCCCGCCGGGAGATACGCAGTATTTT
CDR3: CASSFTPPGDTQYF

size: few
J: TRBJ2-5
D: TRBD2
V: TRBV28
DNA: TGTGCCAGCAGTTCCGGGACTAGCGGGAGTAAACTAGAAGAGACCCAGTACTTC
CDR3: CASSSGTSGSKLEETQYF

size: many
J: TRBJ1-3
D: .
V: TRBV12-3/TRBV12-4
DNA: TGTGCCAGCAGCTTGTCAGGAAACACCATATATTTT
CDR3: CASSLSGNTIYF

size: many
J: TRBJ2-1
D: .
V: TRBV29-1
DNA: TGCAGCGGACCCCTTGCGACGGGTGAGCAGTTCTTC
CDR3: CSGPLATGEQFF

size: many
J: TRBJ1-4
D: .
V: TRBV9
DNA: TGTGCCAGCAGCGTAGAGGGAGTAACTAATGAAAAACTGTTTTTT
CDR3: CASSVEGVTNEKLFF

size: .
J: TRBJ2-2
D: .
V: TRBV5-3
DNA: TGTGCCAGCAGGTCGTCCGGACATGGAGCCGGGGTGCTGTTTTTT
CDR3: CASRSSGHGAGVLFF

size: .
J: TRBJ2-7
D: TRBD1
V: TRBV5-1
DNA: TGCGCCAGCAGCTTTGGACAGGGTCCCTCCTACGAGCAGTACTTC
CDR3: CASSFGQGPSYEQYF

size: many
J: TRBJ2-7
D: .
V: TRBV29-1
DNA: TGCAGCGTTGAAGTCGAGGGTAAAACCTCCTACGAGCAGTACTTC
CDR3: CSVEVEGKTSYEQYF

size: once
J: TRBJ2-7
D: TRBD1
V: TRBV6-6
DNA: TGTGCCAGCAGTTACTTACCCCAGGGGGCCGACGAGCAGCACTTC
CDR3: CASSYLPQGADEQHF

size: .
J: TRBJ2-7
D: TRBD2
V: TRBV27
DNA: TGTGCCAGCAGTACGGCGGACCCGGGACTAGCGGGAGTCTCCGAGCAGTACTTC
CDR3: CASSTADPGLAGVSEQYF

size: .
J: TRBJ2-2
D: TRBD1
V: TRBV27
DNA: TGTGCCAGCACCACCTCCGACCGGGACAGGGGCGGGGAGCTGTTTTTT
CDR3: CASTTSDRDRGGELFF

size: .
J: TRBJ2-7
D: TRBD2
V: TRBV7-9
DNA: TGTGCCACCCGCGGGGGGGGGAGGCCAGGAGCCTACGAGCAGTACTTC
CDR3: CATRGGGRPGAYEQYF

size: .
J: TRBJ1-1
D: .
V: TRBV19
DNA: TGTGCCAGTAGTATCCCCGCGACAGGAATGAACACTGAAGCTTTCTTT
CDR3: CASSIPATGMNTEAFF

size: .
J: TRBJ2-1
D: .
V: TRBV4-1
DNA: TGCGCCAGCAGCCAAGAAGGTAGCGGCAATGAGCAGTTCTTC
CDR3: CASSQEGSGNEQFF

size: many
J: TRBJ1-1
D: .
V: TRBV28
DNA: TGTGCCAGCAGTCCCCGTACAAGCCAGAACACTGAAGCTTTCTTT
CDR3: CASSPRTSQNTEAFF

size: .
J: TRBJ1-3
D: TRBD1
V: TRBV9
DNA: TGTGCCAGCAAAGGGACAGGGACTGGAAACACCATATATTTT
CDR3: CASKGTGTGNTIYF

size: many
J: TRBJ1-2
D: TRBD1
V: TRBV5-5
DNA: TGTGCCAGCAGCTCCGGCGGGACAGCCCAGGGCTACACCTTC
CDR3: CASSSGGTAQGYTF

size: many
J: TRBJ1-1
D: .
V: TRBV7-9
DNA: TGTGCCAGCAGCTTAGAACAGGGAATGAACACTGAAGCTTTCTTT
CDR3: CASSLEQGMNTEAFF

size: .
J: TRBJ2-3
D: TRBD2
V: TRBV9
DNA: TGTGCCAGCAGCACCCGTGGAGGGCGGGGGATCACAGATACGCAGTATTTT
CDR3: CASSTRGGRGITDTQYF